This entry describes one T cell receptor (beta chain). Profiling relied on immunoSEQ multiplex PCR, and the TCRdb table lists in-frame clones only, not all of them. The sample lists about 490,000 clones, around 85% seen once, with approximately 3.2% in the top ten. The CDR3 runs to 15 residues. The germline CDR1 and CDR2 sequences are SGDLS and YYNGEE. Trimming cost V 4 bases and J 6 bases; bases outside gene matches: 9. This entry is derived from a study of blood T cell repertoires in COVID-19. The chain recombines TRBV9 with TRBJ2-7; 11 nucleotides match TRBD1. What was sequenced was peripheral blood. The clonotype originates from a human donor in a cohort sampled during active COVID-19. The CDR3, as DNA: TGTGCCAGCAGCCCACGGACAGGGGGCAATGCCGAGCAGTACTTC. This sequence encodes CASSPRTGGNAEQYF.